This note documents a single T cell receptor (beta chain) sequence. How the authors handled the data: Reference gene primer amplification gave estimated nucleated cell counts. Generated by immunoSEQ multiplex PCR, the TCRdb table keeps only in-frame clones and is missing some. The V and J calls and clone size come from that table; D and trimming were worked out from the DNA. The sample consists of about 24,000 clones, about 72% of them appearing once. Germline CDR1 reads SGHKS; CDR2 reads YYEKEE (reference sequence). The ends lost 4 bases at V and 3 bases at J; junction bases unmatched: 5. The CDR3 is 16 residues long. The data originate from a study of blood T cell repertoires in COVID-19. Study at large: PBMCs, B-cell-depleted T cells, or T cells were the source of the cDNA or gDNA that made up the material.

Sequencing was done on a sample of peripheral blood. V gene TRBV5-5 combines with J gene TRBJ1-6, with TRBD1 identical over 9 bases. The TCR was taken from a woman older than 75 with acute or convalescent COVID-19. The CDR3 region has the DNA TGTGCCAGCAGCCTACAGGGGGCCGACTATAATTCACCCCTCCACTTT. This codes for CASSLQGADYNSPLHF. The full variable domain, completed using reference TRBV5-5 and TRBJ1-6, is DAGVTQSPTHLIKTRGQQVTLRCSPISGHKSVSWYQQVLGQGPQFIFQYYEKEERGRGNFPDRFSARQFPNYSSELNVNALLLGDSALYLCASSLQGADYNSPLHFGNGTRLTVT.